This T cell receptor beta chain originates from a study of blood T cell repertoires in COVID-19. Regarding this clone: Germline and junction disagree at one end, which may indicate a read error.

The table came from immunoSEQ multiplex PCR; TCRdb's copy has only in-frame clones and leaves some out. Here the sample spans about 270,000 clones, approximately 89% being singletons. This sequence originates from a man aged 40-55 years with active or convalescent COVID-19. Sequenced: peripheral blood.

The DNA for the CDR3 is TGTGCCAGCAGCTTAGAACGGGGGGCATCTCTGTATTTT. Amino acid sequence: CASSLERGASLYF. V usage is TRBV7-8 and J usage is TRBJ1-5; the D gene is possibly TRBD1 (6 bases). CDR3 length: 13 amino acids. The germline V gene encodes CDR1 SGHVS and CDR2 FQNEAQ.